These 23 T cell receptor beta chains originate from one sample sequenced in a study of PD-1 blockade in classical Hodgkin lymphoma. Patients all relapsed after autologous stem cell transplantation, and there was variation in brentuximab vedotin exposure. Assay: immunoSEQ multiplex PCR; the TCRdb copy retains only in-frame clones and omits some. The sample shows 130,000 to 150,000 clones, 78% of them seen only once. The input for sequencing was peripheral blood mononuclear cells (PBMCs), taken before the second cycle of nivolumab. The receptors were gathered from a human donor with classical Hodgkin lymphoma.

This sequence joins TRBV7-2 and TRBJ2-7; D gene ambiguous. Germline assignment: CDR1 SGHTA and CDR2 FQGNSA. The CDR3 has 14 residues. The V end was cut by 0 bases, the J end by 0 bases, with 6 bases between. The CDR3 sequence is CASSLAGISYEQYF. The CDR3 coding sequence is TGTGCCAGCAGCTTAGCTGGGATCTCCTACGAGCAGTACTTC.

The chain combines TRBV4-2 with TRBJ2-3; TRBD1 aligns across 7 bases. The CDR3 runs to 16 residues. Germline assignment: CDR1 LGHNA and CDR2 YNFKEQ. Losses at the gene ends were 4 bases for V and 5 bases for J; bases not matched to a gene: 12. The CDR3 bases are TGTGCCAGCAGCCCAGTGGACAGGCGGATGGGAGATACGCAGTATTTT. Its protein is CASSPVDRRMGDTQYF.

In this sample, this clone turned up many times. The CDR3 nucleotides are TGTGCCAGCAGCTTACGGGGGGCTAACGAGCAGTACTTC. This gives the protein CASSLRGANEQYF. V gene TRBV7-2 combines with J gene TRBJ2-7, with a possible D match to TRBD2 (7 bases). CDR1 is SGHTA and CDR2 is FQGNSA in the germline V gene. V was shortened by 2 bases and J by 5 bases, with 10 bases between the two germline ends. The CDR3 extends over 13 amino acids.

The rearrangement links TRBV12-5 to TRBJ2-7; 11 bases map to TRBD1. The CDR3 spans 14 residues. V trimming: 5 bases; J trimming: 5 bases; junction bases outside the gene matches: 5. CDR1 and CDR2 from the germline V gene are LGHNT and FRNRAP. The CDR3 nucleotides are TGTGCTAGTGGTCCGGGACAGGGGGACCACGAGCAGTACTTC. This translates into CASGPGQGDHEQYF.

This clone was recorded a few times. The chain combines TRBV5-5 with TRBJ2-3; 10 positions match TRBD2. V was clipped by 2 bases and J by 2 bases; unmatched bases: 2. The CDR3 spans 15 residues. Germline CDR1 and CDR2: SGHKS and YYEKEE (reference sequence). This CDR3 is CASSLTSGNTDTQYF. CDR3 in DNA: TGTGCCAGCAGCTTAACTAGCGGGAACACAGATACGCAGTATTTT. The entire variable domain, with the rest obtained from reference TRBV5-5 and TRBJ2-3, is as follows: DAGVTQSPTHLIKTRGQQVTLRCSPISGHKSVSWYQQVLGQGPQFIFQYYEKEERGRGNFPDRFSARQFPNYSSELNVNALLLGDSALYLCASSLTSGNTDTQYFGPGTRLTVL.

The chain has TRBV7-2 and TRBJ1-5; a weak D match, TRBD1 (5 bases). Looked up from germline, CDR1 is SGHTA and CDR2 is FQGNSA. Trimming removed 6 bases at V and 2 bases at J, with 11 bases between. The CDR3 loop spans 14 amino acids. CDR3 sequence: CASSTFRGNQPQHF. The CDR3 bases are TGTGCCAGCAGTACCTTCAGGGGCAATCAGCCCCAGCATTTT. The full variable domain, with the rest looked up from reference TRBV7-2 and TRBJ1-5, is GAGVSQSPSNKVTEKGKDVELRCDPISGHTALYWYRQSLGQGLEFLIYFQGNSAPDKSGLPSDRFSAERTGGSVSTLTIQRTQQEDSAVYLCASSTFRGNQPQHFGDGTRLSIL.

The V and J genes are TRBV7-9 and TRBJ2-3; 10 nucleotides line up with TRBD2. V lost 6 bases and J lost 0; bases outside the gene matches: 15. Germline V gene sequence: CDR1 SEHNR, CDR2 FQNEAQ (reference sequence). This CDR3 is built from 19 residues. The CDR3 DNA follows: TGTGCCAGCAGTTCCGGGACTAGCGTGTCCCGTTTTAGCACAGATACGCAGTATTTT. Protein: CASSSGTSVSRFSTDTQYF.

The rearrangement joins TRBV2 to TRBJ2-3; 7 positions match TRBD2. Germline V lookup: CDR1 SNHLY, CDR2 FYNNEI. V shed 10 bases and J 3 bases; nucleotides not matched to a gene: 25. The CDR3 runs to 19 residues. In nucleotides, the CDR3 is TGTGCCACCCCCTCGGATAGGATTAAGACTAGCCATTTGACAGATACGCAGTATTTT. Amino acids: CATPSDRIKTSHLTDTQYF. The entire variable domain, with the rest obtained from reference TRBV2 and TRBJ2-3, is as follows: EPEVTQTPSHQVTQMGQEVILRCVPISNHLYFYWYRQILGQKVEFLVSFYNNEISEKSEIFDDQFSVERPDGSNFTLKIRSTKLEDSAMYFCATPSDRIKTSHLTDTQYFGPGTRLTVL.

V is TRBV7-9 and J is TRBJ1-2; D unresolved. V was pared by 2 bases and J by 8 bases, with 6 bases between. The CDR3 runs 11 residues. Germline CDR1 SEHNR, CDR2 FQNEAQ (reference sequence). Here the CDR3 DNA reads TGTGCCAGCAGCTTAAGGGTAGGCTACACCTTC. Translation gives CASSLRVGYTF.

CDR3 in DNA: TGTGCCAGCGCCAGTAGCCCCTACAATGAGCAGTTCTTC. Protein: CASASSPYNEQFF. The chain is built from TRBV2 and TRBJ2-1, with unresolved D. The germline V gene has CDR1 SNHLY and CDR2 FYNNEI. This CDR3 spans 13 amino acids. The V gene lost 8 bases and the J gene lost 2 bases, with 10 bases spanning the gap.

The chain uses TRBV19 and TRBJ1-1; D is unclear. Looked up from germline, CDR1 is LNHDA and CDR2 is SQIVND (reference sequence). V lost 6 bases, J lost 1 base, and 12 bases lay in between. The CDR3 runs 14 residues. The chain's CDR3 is CASRPGLWNTEAFF. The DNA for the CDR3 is TGTGCCAGTAGACCTGGACTCTGGAACACTGAAGCTTTCTTT.

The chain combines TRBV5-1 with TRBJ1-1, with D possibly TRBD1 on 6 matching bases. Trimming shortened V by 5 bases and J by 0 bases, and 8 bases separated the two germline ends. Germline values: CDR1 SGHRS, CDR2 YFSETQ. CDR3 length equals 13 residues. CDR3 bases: TGCGCCAGCAGAACAGGGATGAACACTGAAGCTTTCTTT. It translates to CASRTGMNTEAFF.

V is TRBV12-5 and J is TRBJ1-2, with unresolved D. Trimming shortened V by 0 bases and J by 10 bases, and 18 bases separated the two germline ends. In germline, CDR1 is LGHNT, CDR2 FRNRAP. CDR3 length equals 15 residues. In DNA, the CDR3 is TGTGCTAGTGGTTTGGTTCTCGACACCCTGATGAACTACACCTTC. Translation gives CASGLVLDTLMNYTF.

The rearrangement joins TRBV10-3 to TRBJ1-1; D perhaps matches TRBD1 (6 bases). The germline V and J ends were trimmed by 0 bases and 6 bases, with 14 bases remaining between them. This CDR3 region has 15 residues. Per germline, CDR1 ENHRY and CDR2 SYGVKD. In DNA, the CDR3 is TGTGCCATCAGTGAGTCGAGGGGGAGGATGTCTGAAGCTTTCTTT. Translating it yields CAISESRGRMSEAFF.

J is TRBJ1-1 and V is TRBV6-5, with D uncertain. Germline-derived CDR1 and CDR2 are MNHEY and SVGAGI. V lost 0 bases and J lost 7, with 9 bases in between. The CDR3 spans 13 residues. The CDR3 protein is CASSYSNILEAFF. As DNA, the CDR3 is TGTGCCAGCAGTTACTCGAACATCCTTGAAGCTTTCTTT.

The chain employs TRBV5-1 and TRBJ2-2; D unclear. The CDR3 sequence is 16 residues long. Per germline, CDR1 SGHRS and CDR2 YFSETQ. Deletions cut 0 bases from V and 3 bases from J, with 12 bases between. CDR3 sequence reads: CASSLGLGLDTGELFF. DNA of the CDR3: TGCGCCAGCAGCTTGGGTTTAGGGTTGGACACCGGGGAGCTGTTTTTT.

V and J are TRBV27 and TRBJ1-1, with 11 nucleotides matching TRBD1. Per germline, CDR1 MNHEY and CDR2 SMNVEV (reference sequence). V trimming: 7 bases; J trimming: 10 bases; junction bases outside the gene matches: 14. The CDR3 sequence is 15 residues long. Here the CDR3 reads CASTSRGQGAFVAFF. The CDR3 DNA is TGTGCCAGCACTTCCCGAGGACAGGGGGCGTTTGTAGCTTTCTTT.

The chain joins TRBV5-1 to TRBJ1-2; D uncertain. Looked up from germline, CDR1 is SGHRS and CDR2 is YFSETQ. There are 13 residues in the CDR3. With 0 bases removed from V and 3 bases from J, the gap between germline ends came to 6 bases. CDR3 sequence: CASSLARDYGYTF. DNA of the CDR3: TGCGCCAGCAGCTTGGCCCGGGACTATGGCTACACCTTC.

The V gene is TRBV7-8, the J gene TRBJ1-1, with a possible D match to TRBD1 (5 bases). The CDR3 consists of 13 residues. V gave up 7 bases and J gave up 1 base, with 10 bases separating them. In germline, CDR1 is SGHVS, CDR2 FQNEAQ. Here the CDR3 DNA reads TGTGCCAGCATCCTTGGGACGAACACTGAAGCTTTCTTT. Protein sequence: CASILGTNTEAFF.

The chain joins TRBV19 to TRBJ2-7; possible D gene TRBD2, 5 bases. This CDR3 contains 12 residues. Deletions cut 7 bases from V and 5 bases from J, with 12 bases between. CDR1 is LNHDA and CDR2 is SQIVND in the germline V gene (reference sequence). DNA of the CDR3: TGTGCCAGTAATAATGCGGGTAACGAGCAGTACTTC. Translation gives CASNNAGNEQYF.

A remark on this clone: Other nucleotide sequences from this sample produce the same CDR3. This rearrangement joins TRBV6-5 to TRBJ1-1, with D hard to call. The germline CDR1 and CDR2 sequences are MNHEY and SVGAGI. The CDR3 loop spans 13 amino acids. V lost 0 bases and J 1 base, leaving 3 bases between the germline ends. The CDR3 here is CASSYSENTEAFF. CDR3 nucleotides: TGTGCCAGCAGTTACTCGGAGAACACTGAAGCTTTCTTT.

CDR3 DNA: TGCGCCAGCAGCCAAGTGTTTATAACAGGGGGTACCTACGAGCAGTACTTC. This codes for CASSQVFITGGTYEQYF. This chain connects TRBV4-1 to TRBJ2-7; 8 bases align to TRBD1. With V trimmed by 1 base and J by 2 bases, 10 bases remained unmatched. The CDR3 sequence is 17 residues long. CDR1 is MGHRA and CDR2 is YSYEKL in the germline V gene.

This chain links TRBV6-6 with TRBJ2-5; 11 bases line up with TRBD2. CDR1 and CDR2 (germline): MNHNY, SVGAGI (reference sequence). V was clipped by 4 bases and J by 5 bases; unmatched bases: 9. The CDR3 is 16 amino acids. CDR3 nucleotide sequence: TGTGCCAGCAGTTCTACTAGCGGGGGACTTATCGAGACCCAGTACTTC. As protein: CASSSTSGGLIETQYF.